These T cell receptor beta chains were read from a single sample in a study of T cells after yellow fever vaccination. One entry per CDR3 protein results from TCRdb running MiXCR on the 5' RACE reads. The data show roughly 300,000 distinct CDR3 sequences, with approximately 8% seen just once and 17% held by the top ten. The sample was PBMCs, taken around 45 days after the first yellow fever vaccination. The receptors originated from a man younger than 30 who received the YFV17D yellow fever vaccine. CDR3s include the opening cysteine and the closing phenylalanine or tryptophan. Fields, in order: J gene, V gene, CDR3 length, CDR3 protein.

>TRBJ1-4|TRBV12-5|14
CAGIPGQGNEKLFF
>TRBJ1-4|TRBV6-5|13
CASSYWTNEKLFF
>TRBJ2-3|TRBV3-1|15
CASSPYRGSTDTQYF
>TRBJ1-1|TRBV7-2|12
CASSLVRGGAFF
>TRBJ2-2|TRBV10-3|15
CAISEFVPVTGELFF
>TRBJ1-1|TRBV12-3/TRBV12-4|15
CASSGRRRGRTEAFF
>TRBJ2-7|TRBV6-5|14
CASSYGPPTYEQYF
>TRBJ1-1|TRBV12-3/TRBV12-4|13
CASSSALNTEAFF
>TRBJ2-3|TRBV27|15
CASSWTGEEMDTQYF
>TRBJ2-2|TRBV12-3/TRBV12-4|12
CASSLSGRELFF
>TRBJ2-2|TRBV7-3|16
CASSLRSGGWTGELFF
>TRBJ2-3|TRBV12-3/TRBV12-4|16
CASRPGLAGSTDTQYF
>TRBJ2-3|TRBV6-5|15
CASSLLAPSTDTQYF
>TRBJ2-7|TRBV7-2|14
CASSQTSGGYEQYF
>TRBJ1-5|TRBV6-1|14
CAVREGTPYQPQHF
>TRBJ2-3|TRBV10-2|17
CASSELRLAGDRDTQYF